The rows below give T cell receptor beta chains drawn from one sample of a study of blood T cell repertoires in COVID-19. Measured with immunoSEQ multiplex PCR; TCRdb has only the in-frame clones, and not every one. Found here are more than 80,000 clones, around 80% of them singletons; the top ten hold around 7%. Material: peripheral blood. These receptors all stem from a middle-aged man with active or convalescent COVID-19. Each CDR3 is given with its conserved first and last residue. The order of the fields is clone size, V gene, D gene, J gene, CDR3 protein, CDR3 DNA. D genes are given only for firm matches. Size tells how often a clone was seen (once, few, many) or the class of an expanded clone, and some rows leave it out.

-	TRBV6-6	-	TRBJ2-5	CASSWSQETQYF	TGTGCCAGCAGTTGGAGTCAAGAGACCCAGTACTTC
-	TRBV5-4	-	TRBJ2-5	CASSPGAGGVETQYF	TGTGCCAGCAGCCCGGGGGCAGGGGGTGTTGAGACCCAGTACTTC
-	TRBV6-2/TRBV6-3	TRBD2	TRBJ2-1	CASSYRTSGAPEQFF	TGTGCCAGCAGTTATAGGACTAGCGGGGCCCCTGAGCAGTTCTTC
-	TRBV6-1	TRBD1	TRBJ1-4	CASSELSTGPEKLFF	TGTGCCAGCAGTGAATTATCGACAGGGCCTGAAAAACTGTTTTTT
-	TRBV28	-	TRBJ1-4	CASTLGGFAEKLFF	TGTGCCAGCACCCTAGGGGGTTTTGCTGAAAAACTGTTTTTT
-	TRBV7-2	TRBD1	TRBJ2-3	CASSPPGQGAYTQYF	TGTGCCAGCAGCCCACCTGGACAGGGGGCATATACGCAGTATTTT
-	TRBV27	-	TRBJ2-3	CASRTRVGTDTQYF	TGTGCCAGCCGCACTCGGGTCGGCACAGATACGCAGTATTTT
-	TRBV10-2	TRBD1	TRBJ2-7	CASSEPPGQGWF	TGCGCCAGCAGTGAGCCTCCGGGACAGGGGTGGTTC
-	TRBV19	TRBD1	TRBJ2-5	CASSMGGQGAETQYF	TGTGCCAGTAGTATGGGGGGACAGGGGGCTGAGACCCAGTACTTC
-	TRBV29-1	TRBD1	TRBJ1-4	CSVILTGVDEKLFF	TGCAGCGTCATCCTGACAGGGGTGGATGAAAAACTGTTTTTT
-	TRBV5-1	TRBD2	TRBJ2-5	CASSAGTSGEETQYF	TGCGCCAGCAGCGCGGGGACTAGCGGGGAAGAGACCCAGTACTTC
-	TRBV27	TRBD1	TRBJ1-3	CASSRGTGGSGNTIYF	TGTGCCAGCAGTAGGGGGACAGGAGGCTCTGGAAACACCATATATTTT
-	TRBV3-1/TRBV3-2	-	TRBJ1-1	CASSQRGRAFF	TGTGCCAGCAGCCAGCGGGGTAGGGCTTTCTTT
once	TRBV11-2	-	TRBJ2-5	CASSLGLETQYF	TGTGCCAGCAGCTTAGGACTGGAGACCCAGTACTTC
once	TRBV11-2	TRBD2	TRBJ2-3	CASSFAGGGGSTDTQYF	TGTGCCAGCAGCTTCGCCGGCGGGGGGGGTAGCACAGATACGCAGTATTTT
many	TRBV11-2	-	TRBJ2-2	CASSLVSGNTGELFF	TGTGCCAGCAGCTTAGTGTCGGGTAACACCGGGGAGCTGTTTTTT
-	TRBV27	TRBD1	TRBJ1-2	CASSFRQGGGYTF	TGTGCCAGCAGTTTCCGACAGGGCGGTGGCTACACCTTC
-	TRBV3-1/TRBV3-2	TRBD1	TRBJ1-1	CASSSTGDTEAFF	TGTGCCAGCAGCTCTACAGGGGACACTGAAGCTTTCTTT
-	TRBV19	-	TRBJ1-4	CASSALEGANEKLFF	TGTGCCAGTAGTGCCCTAGAGGGAGCTAATGAAAAACTGTTTTTT
-	TRBV6-5	TRBD1	TRBJ2-1	CASSSTGAEDNEQFF	TGTGCCAGCAGTTCAACAGGGGCGGAAGACAATGAGCAGTTCTTC
once	TRBV4-2	TRBD2	TRBJ2-3	CASSQETSGGAGTQYF	TGTGCCAGCAGCCAAGAAACTAGCGGGGGTGCTGGTACGCAGTATTTT
-	TRBV7-9	TRBD1	TRBJ1-3	CASSFGTDSGNTIYF	TGTGCCAGCAGCTTTGGGACAGACTCTGGAAACACCATATATTTT
-	TRBV5-1	TRBD2	TRBJ2-2	CASSLRLADDTGELFF	TGCGCCAGCAGCTTGAGGCTAGCGGATGACACCGGGGAGCTGTTTTTT
-	TRBV27	TRBD1	TRBJ1-6	CASSFVGTGSTPLHF	TGTGCCAGCAGTTTTGTAGGGACAGGGAGTACACCCCTCCACTTT
-	TRBV5-4	TRBD2	TRBJ2-1	CASSLPGLGVDEQFF	TGTGCCAGCAGTTTACCGGGACTAGGGGTCGATGAGCAGTTCTTC
-	TRBV14	-	TRBJ2-5	CASSRGTKGLGGETQYF	TGTGCCAGCAGCCGGGGGACAAAGGGTCTGGGTGGAGAGACCCAGTACTTC
-	TRBV7-9	-	TRBJ2-7	CASSLGEQGRYEQYF	TGTGCCAGCAGCTTAGGAGAGCAGGGTCGATACGAGCAGTACTTC
-	TRBV5-1	-	TRBJ2-2	CASSGTAGTGELFF	TGCGCCAGCAGCGGGACTGCCGGAACCGGGGAGCTGTTTTTT
few	TRBV19	TRBD1	TRBJ1-5	CASRFLQGGNQPQHF	TGTGCCAGTAGGTTTCTTCAGGGGGGAAACCAGCCCCAGCATTTT
-	TRBV3-1/TRBV3-2	TRBD1	TRBJ2-5	CASSHTGGEETQYF	TGTGCCAGCAGCCATACAGGGGGCGAAGAGACCCAGTACTTC
-	TRBV29-1	TRBD2	TRBJ2-3	CSGMTGTSGTDTQYF	TGCAGCGGCATGACCGGGACTAGCGGCACAGATACGCAGTATTTT
-	TRBV27	TRBD1	TRBJ1-2	CASSKQGINYGYTF	TGTGCCAGCAGTAAACAGGGGATCAACTATGGCTACACCTTC
-	TRBV6-5	-	TRBJ1-5	CASRQGSKQPQHF	TGTGCCAGCAGACAAGGGAGTAAACAGCCCCAGCATTTT
-	TRBV4-1	TRBD1	TRBJ1-2	CASSQDERQGVDYTF	TGCGCCAGCAGCCAAGATGAGAGACAGGGGGTTGACTACACCTTC
-	TRBV20-1	-	TRBJ2-7	CSARDLAGQYF	TGCAGTGCTCGTGACCTAGCAGGGCAGTACTTC
few	TRBV18	TRBD1	TRBJ2-3	CASSPRTGGQDTQYF	TGTGCCAGCTCACCCCGGACAGGGGGACAAGATACGCAGTATTTT
-	TRBV18	TRBD1	TRBJ2-1	CASSPGQGDNEQFF	TGTGCCAGCTCACCGGGACAGGGCGACAATGAGCAGTTCTTC
-	TRBV5-5	TRBD1	TRBJ2-3	CASSLGWDRGTDTQYF	TGTGCCAGCAGCTTGGGGTGGGACAGGGGGACAGATACGCAGTATTTT
-	TRBV27	-	TRBJ1-1	CASSYWQNTEAFF	TGTGCCAGCAGTTATTGGCAGAACACTGAAGCTTTCTTT
-	TRBV24-1	TRBD1	TRBJ2-2	CATRGQSNTGELFF	TGTGCCACCAGGGGACAGTCGAACACCGGGGAGCTGTTTTTT
once	TRBV6-5	TRBD2	TRBJ2-1	CASTLTSGGAGEQFF	TGTGCCAGCACACTGACTAGCGGGGGGGCAGGTGAGCAGTTCTTC
-	TRBV2	-	TRBJ1-4	CASSGSANEKLFF	TGTGCCAGCAGTGGATCGGCTAATGAAAAACTGTTTTTT
once	TRBV4-2	TRBD2	TRBJ2-5	CASSQGLAGQETQYF	TGTGCCAGCAGCCAAGGGCTAGCGGGGCAAGAGACCCAGTACTTC
-	TRBV7-2	TRBD1	TRBJ1-2	CASSPTGGDYGYTF	TGTGCCAGCAGCCCGACAGGGGGTGACTATGGCTACACCTTC
-	TRBV25-1	-	TRBJ2-4	CASSEQGSDIQYF	TGTGCCAGCAGTGAGCAGGGGTCGGACATTCAGTACTTC
-	TRBV5-1	TRBD2	TRBJ2-4	CASSLGSGGDIQYF	TGCGCCAGCAGCTTAGGTAGCGGGGGTGACATTCAGTACTTC
-	TRBV5-1	-	TRBJ2-5	CASNRDIETQYF	TGCGCCAGTAACCGGGACATCGAGACCCAGTACTTC
-	TRBV6-5	TRBD1	TRBJ1-5	CASQPGTGNNQPQHF	TGTGCCAGCCAACCCGGGACAGGGAACAATCAGCCCCAGCATTTT
-	TRBV9	-	TRBJ2-5	CASSGGIFASGQETQYF	TGTGCCAGCAGCGGAGGGATCTTCGCAAGTGGCCAAGAGACCCAGTACTTC
-	TRBV3-1/TRBV3-2	TRBD2	TRBJ2-3	CASSQLTSGTDTQYF	TGTGCCAGCAGCCAATTGACTAGCGGCACAGATACGCAGTATTTT
-	TRBV28	-	TRBJ1-1	CASSRNRDKNTEAFF	TGTGCCAGCAGCCGTAACCGGGACAAGAACACTGAAGCTTTCTTT
-	TRBV19	-	TRBJ1-2	CASSRGGPNYGYTF	TGTGCCAGTAGTAGGGGCGGTCCAAACTATGGCTACACCTTC
-	TRBV11-2	-	TRBJ1-2	CASSKPQGSYGYTF	TGTGCCAGCAGCAAACCCCAGGGCAGCTATGGCTACACCTTC
few	TRBV6-1	TRBD1	TRBJ2-1	CASSEPPGQGFF	TGTGCCAGCAGTGAGCCACCGGGACAGGGGTTCTTC
-	TRBV6-6	TRBD1	TRBJ1-1	CASSLGQDTEAFF	TGTGCCAGCAGTTTAGGACAGGACACTGAAGCTTTCTTT
-	TRBV2	-	TRBJ1-5	CASMAQQVSNQPQHF	TGTGCCAGCATGGCACAGCAAGTTAGCAATCAGCCCCAGCATTTT
few	TRBV5-1	-	TRBJ2-5	CASSPGQPQETQYF	TGCGCCAGCAGCCCAGGACAGCCCCAAGAGACCCAGTACTTC